The 19 T cell receptor beta chains in this list originate from one sample, sequenced in a study of identical twins. TCRdb reprocessed the 5' RACE reads with MiXCR, giving one entry per CDR3 protein. The sample includes 1,800,000 or so distinct CDR3 sequences, less than 40% of them seen just once. Sequences were obtained from cord blood. These receptors were obtained from a newborn girl in good health.

J is TRBJ2-5 and V is TRBV27; possibly TRBD1 for D (5 bases). CDR1 is MNHEY and CDR2 is SMNVEV in the germline V gene (reference sequence). V lost 7 bases and J lost 1, with 19 bases in between. This CDR3 has 16 amino acids. CDR3 bases: TGTGCCAGCAACCCCGCCCCAGGGCCTCTCCAAGAGACCCAGTACTTC. This gives the protein CASNPAPGPLQETQYF.

The V gene is TRBV6-6, the J gene TRBJ1-2, with a tentative D call TRBD1 (5 bases). V lost 6 bases and J lost 6, with 14 bases in between. The CDR3 covers 13 residues. Germline V gene lookup returns CDR1 MNHNY and CDR2 SVGAGI (reference sequence). The CDR3 region is CASRQDWGDGYTF. DNA of the CDR3: TGTGCCAGCAGACAAGACTGGGGGGATGGCTACACCTTC.

The V call is TRBV27, the J call TRBJ2-7, with D possibly matching TRBD1 (5 bases). V was trimmed by 2 bases and J by 6 bases, leaving 8 bases between them. Germline V gene data show CDR1 as MNHEY and CDR2 as SMNVEV (reference sequence). CDR3 size: 12 residues. CDR3 sequence (DNA): TGTGCCAGCAGTTTAGGCAGGGCCGAGCAGTACTTC. The encoded protein is CASSLGRAEQYF.

This chain joins TRBV18 and TRBJ1-1; D is uncertain. The CDR3 consists of 15 residues. Deletions cut 3 bases from V and 1 base from J, with 12 bases between. The germline gives CDR1 KGHSH, CDR2 LQKENI. The CDR3 reads CASSPDGLGNTEAFF. Here the CDR3 DNA reads TGTGCCAGCTCACCCGACGGTTTAGGGAACACTGAAGCTTTCTTT. The whole variable domain, filled in from reference TRBV18 and TRBJ1-1, reads NAGVMQNPRHLVRRRGQEARLRCSPMKGHSHVYWYRQLPEEGLKFMVYLQKENIIDESGMPKERFSAEFPKEGPSILRIQQVVRGDSAAYFCASSPDGLGNTEAFFGQGTRLTVV.

V is TRBV12-3 or TRBV12-4 and J is TRBJ1-6; 12 bases line up with TRBD1. V was clipped by 8 bases and J by 11 bases; unmatched bases: 13. This CDR3 is built from 16 residues. This CDR3 is CASRDVGQGAGTPLHF. CDR3 DNA sequence: TGTGCCAGCCGAGACGTGGGACAGGGGGCTGGAACACCCCTCCACTTT.

The V gene is TRBV20-1, the J gene TRBJ2-1; the D gene is possibly TRBD1 (5 bases). Gene TRBJ2-7 matches the end of the DNA better, so the J call may be wrong. Germline V gene sequence: CDR1 DFQATT, CDR2 SNEGSKA (reference sequence). This CDR3 contains 12 residues. This CDR3 is CSSDSSYNEQYF. DNA of the CDR3: TGCAGTTCAGACAGCTCCTACAATGAGCAGTACTTC.

V and J are TRBV5-1 and TRBJ2-6, with unresolved D. Looked up from germline, CDR1 is SGHRS and CDR2 is YFSETQ. This CDR3 region has 15 residues. Deletions cut 4 bases from V and 2 bases from J, with 10 bases between. The CDR3 DNA sequence: TGCGCCAGCAGCACTACACCTGCTGGGGCCAACGTCCTGACTTTC. Residues: CASSTTPAGANVLTF.

The gene calls are TRBV27 and TRBJ1-1; 7 nucleotides agree with TRBD1. The germline V gene has CDR1 MNHEY and CDR2 SMNVEV (reference sequence). The CDR3 contains 16 residues. Germline trimming cut 2 bases from V and 5 bases from J; bases unmatched to any gene: 11. In DNA, the CDR3 is TGTGCCAGCAGTTTAAATCCACAGGGGAGGGGGACTGAAGCTTTCTTT. It encodes CASSLNPQGRGTEAFF.

The chain recombines TRBV5-1 with TRBJ2-3; weak D call: TRBD1 (6 bases). The V gene lost 4 bases and the J gene lost 2 bases, with 11 bases spanning the gap. Germline assignment: CDR1 SGHRS and CDR2 YFSETQ. CDR3 length equals 14 residues. This chain's CDR3 is CASSTWTDTDTQYF. The CDR3 DNA reads as TGCGCCAGCAGCACCTGGACAGACACAGATACGCAGTATTTT. Complete variable domain (other parts from reference TRBV5-1 and TRBJ2-3): KAGVTQTPRYLIKTRGQQVTLSCSPISGHRSVSWYQQTPGQGLQFLFEYFSETQRNKGNFPGRFSGRQFSNSRSEMNVSTLELGDSALYLCASSTWTDTDTQYFGPGTRLTVL.

This clonotype appeared many times. One end of the junction varies from germline; a read error may be responsible. V gene TRBV5-1 combines with J gene TRBJ2-5, with a tentative D call TRBD1 (5 bases). This CDR3 is built from 13 residues. Germline V lookup: CDR1 SGHRS, CDR2 YFSETQ. The CDR3 nucleotides read TGTGCCAGCAGCCGGACACTACAAGAGACCCAGTACTTC. It encodes CASSRTLQETQYF.

This chain connects TRBV2 to TRBJ2-3, with TRBD2 identical over 7 bases. The CDR3 totals 15 residues. V dropped 4 bases and J dropped 3; count of bases not matched to a gene: 7. Per the germline V gene, CDR1 is SNHLY and CDR2 is FYNNEI. DNA for the CDR3: TGTGCCAGCAGTGGACTAGCCAAGAAGACAGATACGCAGTATTTT. It yields the protein CASSGLAKKTDTQYF.

This sequence joins TRBV24-1 and TRBJ2-1; 8 nucleotides line up with TRBD1. V shed 3 bases and J 7 bases; nucleotides not matched to a gene: 7. Germline CDR1 is KGHDR and CDR2 is SFDVKD. The CDR3 runs 15 residues. The CDR3 bases are TGTGCCACCAGTGATCCAGGGGGCACGGGGAATGAGCAGTTCTTC. Translation: CATSDPGGTGNEQFF.

V is TRBV3-1 and J is TRBJ2-3; D gene unclear. The germline V gene has CDR1 LGHDT and CDR2 YNNKEL (reference sequence). The V end lost 2 bases, the J end lost 0 bases, and 9 bases lay between the germline ends. The CDR3 extends over 15 amino acids. CDR3 loop: CASSQIVASTDTQYF. The CDR3 nucleotides are TGTGCCAGCAGCCAAATAGTGGCTAGCACAGATACGCAGTATTTT.

The J gene is TRBJ1-5, the V gene TRBV5-1, with D unresolved. The CDR3 is made up of 15 amino acids. Germline V CDR1 and CDR2: SGHRS, YFSETQ. V shed 0 bases and J shed 4 bases, with 11 bases lying between them. The CDR3 protein is CASSLDAVGNQPQHF. CDR3 nucleotide sequence: TGCGCCAGCAGCTTGGACGCCGTGGGGAATCAGCCCCAGCATTTT. Full variable domain (outside the CDR3, taken from reference TRBV5-1 and TRBJ1-5): KAGVTQTPRYLIKTRGQQVTLSCSPISGHRSVSWYQQTPGQGLQFLFEYFSETQRNKGNFPGRFSGRQFSNSRSEMNVSTLELGDSALYLCASSLDAVGNQPQHFGDGTRLSIL.

Turning to this clonotype: Given a much more abundant clone one base away, this may be a read error. The chain employs TRBV10-3 and TRBJ2-3; the D gene is possibly TRBD2 (5 bases). V gave up 1 base and J gave up 6 bases, with 14 bases separating them. CDR3 length: 15 residues. The germline gives CDR1 ENHRY, CDR2 SYGVKD. The CDR3 bases are TGTGCCATCAGTGAGTTTAGCGAGATAGGGGATACGCAGTATTTT. It codes for CAISEFSEIGDTQYF.

This clonotype has just a few counts. CDR3 region: CASSARKVGTQYF. The CDR3 DNA reads TGTGCCAGCAGTGCGAGAAAAGTCGGGACACAGTACTTC. The chain combines TRBV2 with TRBJ2-5, with D possibly being TRBD1 (6 bases). The CDR3 is made up of 13 amino acids. V lost 4 bases and J lost 11, with 17 bases in between. Germline CDR1 and CDR2: SNHLY and FYNNEI.

V gene TRBV12-3 or TRBV12-4 combines with J gene TRBJ1-5; 9 positions agree with TRBD1. After removal of 5 bases from V and 5 bases from J, the junction contained 1 base not matched to a gene. This CDR3 is 13 amino acids long. The CDR3 region has the DNA TGTGCCAGCAGTGGACAGGGGCATCAGCCCCAGCATTTT. This sequence encodes CASSGQGHQPQHF.

As concerns this clonotype: This may be a read error: a much more frequent sequence differs by one nucleotide. A read error is likely, as this CDR3 ends without the conserved phenylalanine or tryptophan. DNA of the CDR3: TGTGCCAGCAGCATTGGACAGGGTGGCTACACCTAC. It encodes CASSIGQGGYTY. The J gene is TRBJ1-2, the V gene TRBV7-2; TRBD1 agrees at 8 bases. The CDR3 has 12 residues. The germline CDR1 and CDR2 sequences are SGHTA and FQGNSA. Trimming took 5 bases from V and 7 from J; bases not matched to a gene: 3.

This clonotype was counted a few times. V gene TRBV3-1 combines with J gene TRBJ2-4, with D perhaps TRBD1 (6 bases). Near its end, the DNA agrees better with TRBJ2-7, so the J call may be wrong. Germline values: CDR1 LGHDT, CDR2 YNNKEL (reference sequence). The CDR3 is 15 residues long. CDR3 in DNA: TGTGCCAGCAGCCAATTTCCGCAGGGGTCCTACGAGCAGTACTTC. Its protein product is CASSQFPQGSYEQYF.